This T cell receptor (beta chain) was retrieved from a study of blood T cell repertoires in COVID-19. Only in-frame clones appear in the TCRdb table, and some are missing; sequencing was by immunoSEQ multiplex PCR. Seen here are some 180,000 clones, around 90% observed once, and the top ten hold about 7%. The sample comprised peripheral blood. This receptor was identified in a man between 35 and 55 years old with acute or convalescent COVID-19.

The CDR3 is CAWTRGEAGNTIYF. The CDR3 DNA follows: TGTGCCTGGACAAGGGGCGAGGCTGGAAACACCATATATTTT. The rearrangement joins TRBV30 to TRBJ1-3; perhaps TRBD1 as D (5 bases). Between the trimmed V and J ends, which lost 4 bases and 2 bases, there was a span of 12 bases. CDR3 length: 14 residues. The germline gives CDR1 GTSNPN, CDR2 SVGIG (reference sequence).